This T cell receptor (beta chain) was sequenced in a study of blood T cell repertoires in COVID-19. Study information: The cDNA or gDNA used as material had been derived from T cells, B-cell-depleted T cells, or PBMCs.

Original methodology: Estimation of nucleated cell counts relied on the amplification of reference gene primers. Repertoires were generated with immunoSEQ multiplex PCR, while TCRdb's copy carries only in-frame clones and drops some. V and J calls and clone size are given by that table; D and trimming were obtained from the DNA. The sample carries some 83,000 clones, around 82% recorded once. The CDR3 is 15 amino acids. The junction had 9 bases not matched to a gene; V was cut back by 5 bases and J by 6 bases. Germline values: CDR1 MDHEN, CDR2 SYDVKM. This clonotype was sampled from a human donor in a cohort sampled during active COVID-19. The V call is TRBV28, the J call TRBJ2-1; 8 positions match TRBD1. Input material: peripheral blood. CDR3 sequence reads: CASSPRTGWSNEQFF. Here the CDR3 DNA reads TGTGCCAGCAGTCCGCGGACAGGGTGGAGCAATGAGCAGTTCTTC.